The entry below gives a single T cell receptor (beta chain) sequence along with its context. Its cognate antigen is unknown. V dropped 3 bases and J dropped 4; count of bases not matched to a gene: 11. The germline CDR1 and CDR2 sequences are MDHEN and SYDVKM. The CDR3 is 16 residues long. Some clones are missing from TCRdb's copy, which holds only in-frame ones; the method was immunoSEQ multiplex PCR. The sample lists about 83,000 clones; 85% to 95% were seen once. The data belong to a study of T cell responses to AZD1222 COVID-19 vaccine. Findings and caveats of the study: At 160-218 and 743-854, vaccine-associated CD4 TCRs were dominant, and they spanned spike. Just five or six AZD1222 recipients were seropositive at baseline.

The sequence was collected from an adult in good health. The gene calls are TRBV28 and TRBJ2-7; TRBD2 aligns across 8 bases. The source was peripheral blood, collected on day 0 of MenACWY control vaccination. This chain's CDR3 is CASSFSPAGARYEQYF. The CDR3 DNA reads TGTGCCAGCAGTTTTTCCCCAGCGGGAGCTCGGTACGAGCAGTACTTC.